This T cell receptor (beta chain) was sequenced in a study of T-cell memory formation after mild COVID-19. TCRdb analysed the 5' RACE reads with MiXCR anew, one entry per CDR3 protein. The table includes some 130,000 distinct CDR3 sequences, roughly 15% detected once. Looked up from germline, CDR1 is LNHDA and CDR2 is SQIVND (reference sequence). V lost 6 bases, J lost 4 bases, and 9 bases lay in between. The CDR3 is made up of 12 amino acids. Input material: PBMCs or a T cell subset sorted from them (not recorded which). This sequence originates from an adult woman who had mild COVID-19 (a few samples of this study predate the infection). Cell type and time point are not known. The chain joins TRBV19 to TRBJ1-2, with no clear D. The CDR3 DNA is TGTGCCAGTAGAGAGCCCCTCTATGGCTACACCTTC. The encoded protein is CASREPLYGYTF.